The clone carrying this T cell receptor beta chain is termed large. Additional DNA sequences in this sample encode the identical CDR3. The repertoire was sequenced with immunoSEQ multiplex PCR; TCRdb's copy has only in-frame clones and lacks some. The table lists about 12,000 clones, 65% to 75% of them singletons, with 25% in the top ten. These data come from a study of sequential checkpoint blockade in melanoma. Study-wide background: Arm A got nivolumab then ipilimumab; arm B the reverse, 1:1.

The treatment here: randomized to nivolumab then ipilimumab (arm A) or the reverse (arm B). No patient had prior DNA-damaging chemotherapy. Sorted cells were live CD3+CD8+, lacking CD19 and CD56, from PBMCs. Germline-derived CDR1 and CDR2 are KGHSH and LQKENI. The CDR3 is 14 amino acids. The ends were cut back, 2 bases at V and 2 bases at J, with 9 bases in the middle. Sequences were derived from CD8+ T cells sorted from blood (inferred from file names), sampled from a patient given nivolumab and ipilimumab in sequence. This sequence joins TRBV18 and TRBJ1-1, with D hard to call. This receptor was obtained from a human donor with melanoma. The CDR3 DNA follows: TGTGCCAGCTCACCATCCGTCTTAAACACTGAAGCTTTCTTT. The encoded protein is CASSPSVLNTEAFF.